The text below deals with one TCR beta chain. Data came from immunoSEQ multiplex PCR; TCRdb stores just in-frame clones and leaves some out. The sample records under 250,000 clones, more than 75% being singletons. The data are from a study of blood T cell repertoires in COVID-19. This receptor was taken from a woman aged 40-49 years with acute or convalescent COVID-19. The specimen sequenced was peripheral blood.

The CDR3 is CASSLSPNLAGGEETQYF. DNA for the CDR3: TGCGCCAGCAGCTTGTCCCCGAATCTAGCGGGAGGTGAAGAGACCCAGTACTTC. This chain links TRBV5-1 with TRBJ2-5, with TRBD2 matching 11 bases. The V gene's germline CDR1 is SGHRS and CDR2 YFSETQ. Unmatched junction bases numbered 11, after V lost 1 base and J lost 3 bases. CDR3 size: 18 residues.